This T cell receptor beta chain was found in a study of cytomegalovirus exposure and HLA in healthy donors. There were likely unrecorded immune exposures, though donors were nominally healthy when sampled. This CDR3 comprises 16 residues. Germline values: CDR1 GTSNPN, CDR2 SVGIG (reference sequence). Trimming cost V 2 bases and J 4 bases; bases outside gene matches: 10. PCR amplification relied on 60 Vbeta primers (plus 13 Jbeta primers). Generated by immunoSEQ multiplex PCR, the TCRdb table keeps only in-frame clones and is missing some. The sample has around 99,000 clones; 69% are singletons. The sequenced sample was PBMCs. The TCR was taken from a woman aged 65 to 85 in good health and CMV-seropositive. The J gene is TRBJ2-2, the V gene TRBV30; 7 nucleotides match TRBD2. CDR3 nucleotide sequence: TGTGCCTGGAGTCCGACCGGGGGGAAGGTCACCGGGGAGCTGTTTTTT. Encoded protein: CAWSPTGGKVTGELFF.